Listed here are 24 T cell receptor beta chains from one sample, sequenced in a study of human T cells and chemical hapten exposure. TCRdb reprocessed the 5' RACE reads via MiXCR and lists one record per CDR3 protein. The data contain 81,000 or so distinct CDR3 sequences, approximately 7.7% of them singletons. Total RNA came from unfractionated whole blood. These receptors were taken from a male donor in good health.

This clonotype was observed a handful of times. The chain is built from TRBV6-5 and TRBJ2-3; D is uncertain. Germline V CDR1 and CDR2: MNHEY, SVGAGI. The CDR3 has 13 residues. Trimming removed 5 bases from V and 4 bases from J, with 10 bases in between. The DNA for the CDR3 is TGTGCCAGCAGTAAGGCCAGGCCAGATACGCAGTATTTT. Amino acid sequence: CASSKARPDTQYF.

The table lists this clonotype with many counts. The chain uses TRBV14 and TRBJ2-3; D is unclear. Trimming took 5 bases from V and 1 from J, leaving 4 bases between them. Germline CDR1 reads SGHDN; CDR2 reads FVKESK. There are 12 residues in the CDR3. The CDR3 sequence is CASSVRTDTQYF. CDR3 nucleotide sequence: TGTGCCAGCAGCGTCCGCACAGATACGCAGTATTTT.

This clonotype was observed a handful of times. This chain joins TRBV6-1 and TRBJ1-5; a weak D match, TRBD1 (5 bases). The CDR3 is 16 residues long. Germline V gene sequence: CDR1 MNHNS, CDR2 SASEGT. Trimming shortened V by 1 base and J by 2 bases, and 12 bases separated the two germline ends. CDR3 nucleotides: TGTGCCAGCAGTGAAGATGGGGGGACGGGCAATCAGCCCCAGCATTTT. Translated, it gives CASSEDGGTGNQPQHF.

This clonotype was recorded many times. The DNA of the CDR3 is TGCAGCGTTGGGGGTAGATCTGCAGATACGCAGTATTTT. Translated, it gives CSVGGRSADTQYF. The chain links TRBV29-1 to TRBJ2-3, with unresolved D. Germline V lookup: CDR1 SQVTM, CDR2 ANQGSEA. The CDR3 runs to 13 residues. V was cut by 4 bases and J by 4 bases, with 12 bases left in between.

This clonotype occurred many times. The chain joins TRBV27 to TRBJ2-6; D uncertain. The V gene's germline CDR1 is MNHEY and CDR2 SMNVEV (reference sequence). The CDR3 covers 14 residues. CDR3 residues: CASRGPSGANVLTF. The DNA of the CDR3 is TGTGCATCCCGCGGACCATCTGGGGCCAACGTCCTGACTTTC.

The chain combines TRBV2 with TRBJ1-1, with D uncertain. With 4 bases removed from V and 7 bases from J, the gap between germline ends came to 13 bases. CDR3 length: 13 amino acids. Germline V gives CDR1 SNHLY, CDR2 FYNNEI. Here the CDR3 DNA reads TGTGCCAGCAGTGTGGGAGAAGGGATTGAAGCTTTCTTT. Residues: CASSVGEGIEAFF.

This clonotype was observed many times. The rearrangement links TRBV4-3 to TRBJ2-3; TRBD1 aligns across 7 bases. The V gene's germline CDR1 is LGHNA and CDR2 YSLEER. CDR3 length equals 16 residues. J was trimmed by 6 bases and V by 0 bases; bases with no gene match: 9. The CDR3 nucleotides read TGCGCCAGCAGCCAAGATTATAAGGGGGCAATGGATACGCAGTATTTT. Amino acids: CASSQDYKGAMDTQYF.

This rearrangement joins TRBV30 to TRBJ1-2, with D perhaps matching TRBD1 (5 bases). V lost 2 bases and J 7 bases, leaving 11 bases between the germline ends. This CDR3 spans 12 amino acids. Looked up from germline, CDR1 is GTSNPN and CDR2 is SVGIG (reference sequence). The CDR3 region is CAWSLGDSGYTF. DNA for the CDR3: TGTGCCTGGAGTTTGGGGGATTCTGGCTACACCTTC.

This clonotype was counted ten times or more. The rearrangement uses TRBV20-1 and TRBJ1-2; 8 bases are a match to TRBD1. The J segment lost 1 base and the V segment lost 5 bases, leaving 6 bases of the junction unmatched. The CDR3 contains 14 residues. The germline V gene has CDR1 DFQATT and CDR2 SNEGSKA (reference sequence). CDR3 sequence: CSADPGQVNYGYTF. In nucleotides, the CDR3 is TGCAGTGCTGACCCGGGACAGGTTAACTATGGCTACACCTTC.

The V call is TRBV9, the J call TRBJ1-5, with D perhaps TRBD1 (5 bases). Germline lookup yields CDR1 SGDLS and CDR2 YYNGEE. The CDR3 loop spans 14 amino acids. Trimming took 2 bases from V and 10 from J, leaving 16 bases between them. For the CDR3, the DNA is TGTGCCAGCAGCGTGGGGGGAGGTAATAACCCCCAGCATTTT. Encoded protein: CASSVGGGNNPQHF.

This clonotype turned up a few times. CDR3 in DNA: TGTGCCAGCTCACCTCCACAGATGAACACTGAAGCTTTCTTT. Its translation: CASSPPQMNTEAFF. The genes are TRBV18 and TRBJ1-1; D is unresolved. This CDR3 has 14 residues. Germline V gene sequence: CDR1 KGHSH, CDR2 LQKENI. Trimming left V 3 bases short and J 0 bases short, with 8 bases between.

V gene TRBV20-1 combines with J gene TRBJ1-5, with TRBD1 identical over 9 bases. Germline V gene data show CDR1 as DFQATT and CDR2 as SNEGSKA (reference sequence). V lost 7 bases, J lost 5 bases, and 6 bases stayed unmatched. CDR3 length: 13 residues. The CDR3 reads CSVTQGADQPQHF. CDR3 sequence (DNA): TGCAGTGTCACACAGGGGGCAGATCAGCCCCAGCATTTT.

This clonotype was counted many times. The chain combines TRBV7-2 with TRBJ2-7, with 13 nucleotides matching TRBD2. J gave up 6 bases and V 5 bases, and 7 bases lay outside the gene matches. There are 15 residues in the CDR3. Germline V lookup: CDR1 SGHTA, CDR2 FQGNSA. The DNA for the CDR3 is TGTGCCAGCAGCGATCGACTAGCGGGGGGAGGCGAGCAGTACTTC. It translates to CASSDRLAGGGEQYF.

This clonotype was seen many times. The CDR3 sequence: CSVVTSWDRSYEQYF. The CDR3 nucleotides are TGCAGCGTTGTGACGTCCTGGGACAGGTCCTACGAGCAGTACTTC. The chain joins TRBV29-1 to TRBJ2-7; 8 nucleotides match TRBD1. The junction had 9 bases not matched to a gene; V was cut back by 4 bases and J by 1 base. Germline assignment: CDR1 SQVTM and CDR2 ANQGSEA. CDR3 size: 15 residues.

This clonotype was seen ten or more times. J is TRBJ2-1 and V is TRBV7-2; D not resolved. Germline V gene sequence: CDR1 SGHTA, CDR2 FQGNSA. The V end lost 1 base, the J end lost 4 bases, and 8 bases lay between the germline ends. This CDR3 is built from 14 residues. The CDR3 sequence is CASSLDSGYNEQFF. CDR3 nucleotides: TGTGCCAGCAGCTTAGATTCTGGGTACAATGAGCAGTTCTTC.

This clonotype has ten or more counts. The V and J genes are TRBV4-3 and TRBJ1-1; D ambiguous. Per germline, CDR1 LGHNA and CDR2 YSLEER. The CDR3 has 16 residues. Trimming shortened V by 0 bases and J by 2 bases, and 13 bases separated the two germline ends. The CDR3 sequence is CASSQDEGMENTEAFF. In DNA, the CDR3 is TGCGCCAGCAGCCAAGACGAGGGAATGGAAAACACTGAAGCTTTCTTT.

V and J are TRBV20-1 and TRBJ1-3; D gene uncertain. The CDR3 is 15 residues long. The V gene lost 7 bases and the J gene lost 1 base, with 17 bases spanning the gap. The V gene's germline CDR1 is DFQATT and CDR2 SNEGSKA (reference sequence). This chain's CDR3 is CSVRFPGRSGNTIYF. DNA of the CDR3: TGCAGTGTCCGATTCCCAGGACGGTCTGGAAACACCATATATTTT.

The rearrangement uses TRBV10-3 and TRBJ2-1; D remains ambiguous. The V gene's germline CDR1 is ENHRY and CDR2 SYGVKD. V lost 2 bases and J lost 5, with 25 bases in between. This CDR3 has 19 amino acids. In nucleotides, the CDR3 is TGTGCCATCAGTGAGCCCTTATACTGGCGGTGGTCGCTCGACAATGAGCAGTTCTTC. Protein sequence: CAISEPLYWRWSLDNEQFF.

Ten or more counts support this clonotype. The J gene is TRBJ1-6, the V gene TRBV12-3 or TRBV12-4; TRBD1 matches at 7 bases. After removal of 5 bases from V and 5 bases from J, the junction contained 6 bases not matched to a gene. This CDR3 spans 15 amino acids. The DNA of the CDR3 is TGTGCCAGCAGTCCACTCCAGGGGGATAATTCACCCCTCCACTTT. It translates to CASSPLQGDNSPLHF.

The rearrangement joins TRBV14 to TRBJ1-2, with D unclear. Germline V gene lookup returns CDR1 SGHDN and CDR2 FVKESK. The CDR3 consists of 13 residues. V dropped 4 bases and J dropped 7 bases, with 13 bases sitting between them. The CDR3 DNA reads TGTGCCAGCAGCCGTGATAGTCTCCGTGGCTACACCTTC. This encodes CASSRDSLRGYTF.

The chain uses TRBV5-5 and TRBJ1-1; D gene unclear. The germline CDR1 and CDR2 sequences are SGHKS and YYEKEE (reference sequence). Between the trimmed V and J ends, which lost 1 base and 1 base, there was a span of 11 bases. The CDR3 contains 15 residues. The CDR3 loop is CASSLSEGANTEAFF. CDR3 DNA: TGTGCCAGCAGCTTGTCGGAAGGAGCGAACACTGAAGCTTTCTTT.

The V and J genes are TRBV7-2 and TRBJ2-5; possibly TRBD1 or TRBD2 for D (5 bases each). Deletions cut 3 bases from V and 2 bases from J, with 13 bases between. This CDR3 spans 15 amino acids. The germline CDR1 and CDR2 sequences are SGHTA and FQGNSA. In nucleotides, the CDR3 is TGTGCCAGCAGCTTTGTCAGGGACCTTCAAGAGACCCAGTACTTC. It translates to CASSFVRDLQETQYF.

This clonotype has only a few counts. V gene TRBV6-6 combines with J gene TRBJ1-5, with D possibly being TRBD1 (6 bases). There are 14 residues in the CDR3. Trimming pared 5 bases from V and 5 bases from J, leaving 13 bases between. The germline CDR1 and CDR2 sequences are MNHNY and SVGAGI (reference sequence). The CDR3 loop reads CASSPGARDQPQHF. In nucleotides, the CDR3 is TGTGCCAGCAGTCCAGGGGCACGGGATCAGCCCCAGCATTTT.

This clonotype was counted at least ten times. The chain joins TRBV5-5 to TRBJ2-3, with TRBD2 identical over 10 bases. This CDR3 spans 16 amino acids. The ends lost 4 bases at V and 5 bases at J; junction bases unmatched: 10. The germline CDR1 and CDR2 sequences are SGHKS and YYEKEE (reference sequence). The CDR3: CASSRPGTSVKDTQYF. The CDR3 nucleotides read TGTGCCAGCAGCCGGCCCGGGACTAGCGTCAAAGATACGCAGTATTTT.